The 25 T cell receptor beta chains below come from one sample, sequenced in a study of OX40 agonist ivuxolimab in advanced cancers. The library was obtained by the immunoSEQ multiplex PCR assay. TCRdb limited this immuneACCESS table to in-frame rearrangements with V and J called. A share of clones is missing; checked studies link under half to unresolved V genes, and the rest is unexplained. This sample holds 75,000 to 95,000 clones; about 91% were observed only once. Together, the top ten hold about 2.3% of the sample. The source material was CD4+ or CD8+ T cells sorted from blood, sampled in a trial of the OX40 agonist ivuxolimab. The receptors were sampled from an adult with an advanced solid tumor such as melanoma, head and neck, liver or kidney cancer.

V usage is TRBV28 and J usage is TRBJ1-4; perhaps TRBD1 as D (5 bases). The germline CDR1 and CDR2 sequences are MDHEN and SYDVKM. The CDR3 has 13 residues. Trimming took 5 bases from V and 9 from J, leaving 13 bases between them. The CDR3, as DNA: TGTGCCAGCAGTACAGGAGTCCCTAAAAAACTGTTTTTT. This codes for CASSTGVPKKLFF.

This rearrangement joins TRBV2 to TRBJ2-6; tentatively, D is TRBD1 (7 bases). The germline V gene has CDR1 SNHLY and CDR2 FYNNEI. V was cut by 5 bases and J by 2 bases, with 16 bases left in between. The CDR3 runs to 17 residues. The DNA for the CDR3 is TGTGCCAGCAGTCAACGGGCAGGGGGGCCTGGGGCCAACGTCCTGACTTTC. This sequence encodes CASSQRAGGPGANVLTF.

V is TRBV21-1 and J is TRBJ2-7; TRBD2, the table's D call, lacks a check against the DNA. TRBV21-1 is annotated as a pseudogene. The CDR3 has 19 amino acids. Written as DNA, the CDR3 is TGTGCCAGCAGCAAGGGTGGGAGACTAGCGGGAGACCCCTCCTACGAGCAGTACTTC. Translating gives CASSKGGRLAGDPSYEQYF.

The chain employs TRBV20-1 and TRBJ2-7; D uncertain. CDR3 length: 11 residues. The germline V and J ends were trimmed by 5 bases and 4 bases, with 9 bases remaining between them. Germline CDR1 DFQATT, CDR2 SNEGSKA (reference sequence). This CDR3 reads CSASRKYEQYF. The CDR3, as DNA: TGCAGTGCTTCCCGGAAATACGAGCAGTACTTC.

The chain is built from TRBV5-1 and TRBJ2-1; 7 bases are shared with TRBD1. The CDR3 has 13 amino acids. The germline V gene has CDR1 SGHRS and CDR2 YFSETQ. V lost 3 bases, J lost 4 bases, and 1 base stayed unmatched. DNA for the CDR3: TGCGCCAGCAGCTCGGGACAGTACAATGAGCAGTTCTTC. Protein product: CASSSGQYNEQFF.

The DNA for the CDR3 is TGTGCCAGCAGCCTGGGACAGGGCTACAATCAGCCCCAGCATTTT. It encodes CASSLGQGYNQPQHF. The chain combines TRBV7-2 with TRBJ1-5; the match to TRBD1 covers 9 bases. This CDR3 is 15 amino acids long. The germline V gene encodes CDR1 SGHTA and CDR2 FQGNSA. Germline trimming cut 5 bases from V and 3 bases from J; bases unmatched to any gene: 5.

The chain carries TRBV5-4 and TRBJ2-2; a weak D match, TRBD2 (6 bases). The CDR3 runs to 15 residues. Trimming removed 4 bases from V and 8 bases from J, with 18 bases in between. The germline V gene has CDR1 SGHNT and CDR2 YYREEE (reference sequence). CDR3 coding DNA: TGTGCCAGCAGCCGGGGGTCCGGCACTACTGGGGAGCTGTTTTTT. Translated, it gives CASSRGSGTTGELFF.

V usage is TRBV2 and J usage is TRBJ2-3, with 12 bases lining up with TRBD2. The germline gives CDR1 SNHLY, CDR2 FYNNEI. Trimming cost V 6 bases and J 5 bases; bases outside gene matches: 3. CDR3 length equals 14 residues. In DNA form, the CDR3 reads TGTGCCAGCAGACCACTAGCGGGGGGAGATACGCAGTATTTT. This translates into CASRPLAGGDTQYF.

The V gene is TRBV7-9, the J gene TRBJ2-3; D gene ambiguous. Germline V gives CDR1 SEHNR, CDR2 FQNEAQ (reference sequence). The CDR3 length is 13 residues. V lost 2 bases, J lost 2 bases, and 5 bases lay in between. For the CDR3, the DNA is TGTGCCAGCAGCTTATCCCTCACAGATACGCAGTATTTT. Residues: CASSLSLTDTQYF.

The rearrangement joins TRBV11-3 to TRBJ2-2, with D possibly TRBD1 on 6 matching bases. From germline, CDR1 is SGHNT and CDR2 YENEEA. Trimming removed 5 bases from V and 0 bases from J, with 13 bases in between. CDR3 length: 16 amino acids. CDR3 coding DNA: TGTGCCAGCAGCCTAGGGGGTCTCGCGAACACCGGGGAGCTGTTTTTT. Translating gives CASSLGGLANTGELFF.

The chain carries TRBV21-1 and TRBJ2-3; the table's D call TRBD1 went unverified against the DNA. TRBV21-1 is marked as a pseudogene. CDR3 length: 15 amino acids. CDR3 sequence: CASTLGDRVTDTQYF. CDR3 in DNA: TGTGCCAGCACCCTGGGGGACAGAGTCACAGATACGCAGTATTTT.

This clone was counted a single time. V and J are TRBV11-3 and TRBJ2-2, with D unresolved. The CDR3 length is 15 residues. From germline, CDR1 is SGHNT and CDR2 YENEEA. Trimming took 8 bases from V and 5 from J, leaving 18 bases between them. CDR3: CASSQTPLGTGELFF. The CDR3 DNA follows: TGTGCCAGCTCTCAGACTCCCTTAGGTACCGGGGAGCTGTTTTTT.

This sequence joins TRBV9 and TRBJ1-4, with 7 bases identical to TRBD1. The J segment lost 4 bases and the V segment lost 4 bases, leaving 7 bases of the junction unmatched. In germline, CDR1 is SGDLS, CDR2 YYNGEE. This CDR3 spans 15 amino acids. CDR3 coding DNA: TGTGCCAGCAGCTCCCAGACAGGGTATAATGAAAAACTGTTTTTT. Translated: CASSSQTGYNEKLFF.

This rearrangement joins TRBV7-3 to TRBJ2-7, with no clear D. With 4 bases removed from V and 12 bases from J, the gap between germline ends came to 16 bases. The CDR3 runs 12 residues. The V gene's germline CDR1 is SGHTA and CDR2 FQGTGA. CDR3 protein: CASSYHLTRRYF. The DNA for the CDR3 is TGTGCCAGCAGCTACCACCTTACAAGGCGGTACTTC.

The V and J genes are TRBV27 and TRBJ2-7, with 8 positions matching TRBD2. J gave up 4 bases and V 6 bases, and 11 bases lay outside the gene matches. Germline CDR1 reads MNHEY; CDR2 reads SMNVEV (reference sequence). The CDR3 runs 15 residues. The CDR3 sequence: CASSRLKAGVYEQYF. The CDR3 DNA follows: TGTGCCAGCAGCCGCCTTAAAGCGGGAGTATACGAGCAGTACTTC.

This clone was picked up a small number of times. The chain joins TRBV28 to TRBJ2-5; D unclear. CDR3 size: 15 residues. Trimming took off 5 bases at V and 1 base at J, with 14 bases between the two ends. Per the germline V gene, CDR1 is MDHEN and CDR2 is SYDVKM. CDR3: CASSPLTIVQETQYF. The DNA of the CDR3 is TGTGCCAGCAGTCCCCTCACGATTGTCCAAGAGACCCAGTACTTC. Full variable domain (rest looked up from reference TRBV28 and TRBJ2-5): DVKVTQSSRYLVKRTGEKVFLECVQDMDHENMFWYRQDPGLGLRLIYFSYDVKMKEKGDIPEGYSVSREKKERFSLILESASTNQTSMYLCASSPLTIVQETQYFGPGTRLLVL.

This CDR3 reads CASSWGQGARTADTQYF. The CDR3 DNA is TGCGCCAGCAGCTGGGGACAGGGGGCGAGGACCGCAGATACGCAGTATTTT. The genes are TRBV5-1 and TRBJ2-3, with TRBD1 identical over 12 bases. The CDR3 loop spans 17 amino acids. Germline V gene sequence: CDR1 SGHRS, CDR2 YFSETQ. Losses at the gene ends were 3 bases for V and 4 bases for J; bases not matched to a gene: 9.

In its sample, this clone was seen a few times. This chain connects TRBV6-5 to TRBJ1-3; perhaps TRBD1 as D (5 bases). Trimming took off 6 bases at V and 0 bases at J, with 12 bases between the two ends. CDR1 and CDR2 (germline): MNHEY, SVGAGI. The length of the CDR3 is 15 residues. Here the CDR3 DNA reads TGTGCCAGCAGAGCGGGACTTCCCTCTGGAAACACCATATATTTT. Translation: CASRAGLPSGNTIYF.

This chain links TRBV28 with TRBJ1-1; 10 bases align to TRBD1. With V trimmed by 5 bases and J by 4 bases, 7 bases remained unmatched. From germline, CDR1 is MDHEN and CDR2 SYDVKM. This CDR3 has 15 residues. As DNA, the CDR3 is TGTGCCAGCAGTCCCCCCGGGACAGGGGTCACTGAAGCTTTCTTT. As protein: CASSPPGTGVTEAFF.

The chain uses TRBV6-1 and TRBJ1-1, with D perhaps matching TRBD1 (5 bases). Germline V CDR1 and CDR2: MNHNS, SASEGT. With 3 bases removed from V and 0 bases from J, the gap between germline ends came to 11 bases. CDR3 length: 15 amino acids. The CDR3 region has the DNA TGTGCCAGCAGTGATCCAGGGCGTTTGAACACTGAAGCTTTCTTT. It codes for CASSDPGRLNTEAFF.

This clone was recorded a few times. The J gene is TRBJ1-3, the V gene TRBV28, with D unresolved. V lost 5 bases and J 10 bases, leaving 18 bases between the germline ends. This CDR3 is 14 amino acids long. The germline gives CDR1 MDHEN, CDR2 SYDVKM. The CDR3 loop reads CASSALANDRTIYF. CDR3 nucleotide sequence: TGTGCCAGCAGTGCCCTAGCCAATGATAGGACCATATATTTT.

The V call is TRBV5-4, the J call TRBJ2-3; 8 bases agree with TRBD1. Germline V gives CDR1 SGHNT, CDR2 YYREEE (reference sequence). The junction had 8 bases not matched to a gene; V was cut back by 4 bases and J by 1 base. CDR3 length: 16 residues. The CDR3 DNA reads TGTGCCAGCAGCCCGGGGACAGGCGGACGCACAGATACGCAGTATTTT. This encodes CASSPGTGGRTDTQYF.

The chain carries TRBV28 and TRBJ2-3; D not resolved. This CDR3 contains 12 residues. CDR1 is MDHEN and CDR2 is SYDVKM in the germline V gene. V lost 3 bases and J lost 4, with 5 bases in between. CDR3 protein: CASSFSPDTQYF. The CDR3 nucleotides read TGTGCCAGCAGTTTTTCCCCAGATACGCAGTATTTT.

V is TRBV19 and J is TRBJ1-5, with D perhaps TRBD1 (5 bases). Trimming took 6 bases from V and 3 from J, leaving 15 bases between them. Germline CDR1 is LNHDA and CDR2 is SQIVND (reference sequence). The CDR3 consists of 15 residues. CDR3 in amino acids: CASREHGGDNQPQHF. The CDR3 DNA reads TGTGCCAGTAGGGAGCATGGGGGGGACAATCAGCCCCAGCATTTT.

The V gene is TRBV25-1, the J gene TRBJ1-1, with D possibly matching TRBD1 (5 bases). Looked up from germline, CDR1 is MGHDK and CDR2 is SYGVNS. V was shortened by 8 bases and J by 4 bases, with 14 bases between the two germline ends. The CDR3 loop spans 13 amino acids. The CDR3 protein is CASLPTGVTEAFF. The CDR3 bases are TGTGCCAGCCTCCCAACAGGTGTCACTGAAGCTTTCTTT.